These 24 T cell receptor beta chains were sequenced from one sample in a study of regulatory T cells in long-lasting Graves disease. Construction of TCR beta libraries relied on iRepertoire HTBI primers and on Arm-PCR targeting CDR3 regions. From the multiplex PCR reads, TCRdb called clonotypes with MiXCR, one entry per CDR3 protein. The sample lists approximately 350,000 distinct CDR3 sequences; 12% were seen once. Time point given: newly diagnosed GD, antithyroid drugs for less than 3 months. Construction of the TCR library relied on RNA isolated from PBMCs. The data were also submitted as part of a second study, on T cells in Graves' hyperthyroidism and ophthalmopathy.

Sample: peripheral blood mononuclear cells (PBMCs), taken at new diagnosis, from a patient treated with antithyroid drugs. The origin of the receptors is a woman aged 18-30 years with Graves disease.

This clonotype was recorded many times. The chain uses TRBV6-1 and TRBJ2-2; 10 bases fit TRBD1. The germline CDR1 and CDR2 sequences are MNHNS and SASEGT. V was clipped by 5 bases and J by 3 bases; unmatched bases: 9. CDR3 length equals 17 residues. DNA of the CDR3: TGTGCCAGCAGTCCATGGACAGGGGGGACGGACACCGGGGAGCTGTTTTTT. Protein sequence: CASSPWTGGTDTGELFF.

The gene calls are TRBV19 and TRBJ2-1; unclear D gene. This CDR3 is 13 amino acids long. The germline V and J ends were trimmed by 8 bases and 2 bases, with 10 bases remaining between them. The germline gives CDR1 LNHDA, CDR2 SQIVND (reference sequence). In DNA, the CDR3 is TGTGCCAGTGGTGTAAACACCTACAATGAGCAGTTCTTC. This codes for CASGVNTYNEQFF.

This clonotype has at least ten counts. The V and J genes are TRBV20-1 and TRBJ2-7; 8 nucleotides agree with TRBD2. CDR3 length equals 12 residues. J was trimmed by 9 bases and V by 0 bases; bases with no gene match: 4. The V gene's germline CDR1 is DFQATT and CDR2 SNEGSKA (reference sequence). The CDR3 here is CSARDLAGGQYF. CDR3 in DNA: TGCAGTGCTAGAGATCTCGCGGGAGGGCAGTACTTC.

At least ten counts were recorded for this clonotype. V is TRBV12-3 or TRBV12-4 and J is TRBJ2-7, with D perhaps matching TRBD1 (6 bases). The ends were cut back, 3 bases at V and 9 bases at J, with 12 bases in the middle. This CDR3 spans 12 amino acids. CDR3 loop: CASSFGDTRQYV. As DNA, the CDR3 is TGTGCCAGCAGTTTCGGGGACACCCGGCAGTACGTC.

This clonotype has a count of ten or more. This sequence joins TRBV28 and TRBJ2-3; D gene uncertain. CDR3 size: 13 residues. The germline V gene has CDR1 MDHEN and CDR2 SYDVKM. V was shortened by 6 bases and J by 7 bases, with 14 bases between the two germline ends. This CDR3 is CASRAAEVNTQYF. The CDR3 nucleotides are TGTGCCAGCAGGGCCGCCGAGGTGAATACGCAGTATTTT.

This clonotype was observed at least ten times. The V and J genes are TRBV7-8 and TRBJ2-7; D not certain. This CDR3 has 14 amino acids. CDR1 is SGHVS and CDR2 is FQNEAQ in the germline V gene. The ends were cut back, 1 base at V and 3 bases at J, with 10 bases in the middle. As DNA, the CDR3 is TGTGCCAGCAGCTTAGTACCGGTTTTCTACGAGCAGTACTTC. Translating it yields CASSLVPVFYEQYF. The complete variable domain, with remaining parts taken from reference TRBV7-8 and TRBJ2-7, reads GAGVSQSPRYKVAKRGQDVALRCDPISGHVSLFWYQQALGQGPEFLTYFQNEAQLDKSGLPSDRFFAERPEGSVSTLKIQRTQQEDSAVYLCASSLVPVFYEQYFGPGTRLTVT.

CDR3 in amino acids: CASSYPTGYSNQPQHF. CDR3 bases: TGTGCCAGCAGTTACCCGACAGGGTATAGCAATCAGCCCCAGCATTTT. V and J are TRBV6-5 and TRBJ1-5, with TRBD1 matching over 7 bases. Trimming took 2 bases from V and 0 from J; bases not matched to a gene: 4. The CDR3 covers 16 residues. The germline CDR1 and CDR2 sequences are MNHEY and SVGAGI.

This clonotype has a count of ten or more. The J gene is TRBJ2-7, the V gene TRBV28; D perhaps matches TRBD2 (5 bases). CDR1 MDHEN and CDR2 SYDVKM come from the germline V gene. V gave up 6 bases and J gave up 3 bases, with 18 bases separating them. CDR3 length: 15 amino acids. The CDR3 region is CASSYGLPDNYEQYF. In nucleotides, the CDR3 is TGTGCCAGCAGCTACGGACTGCCGGATAACTACGAGCAGTACTTC.

The chain has TRBV9 and TRBJ2-5; 9 bases are a match to TRBD2. Germline loops: CDR1 SGDLS, CDR2 YYNGEE. The trim removed 3 bases at V and 11 bases at J, leaving 20 bases unmatched. This CDR3 has 17 amino acids. The CDR3 sequence is CASSARLGSGRRNEQYF. Here the CDR3 DNA reads TGTGCCAGCAGCGCCCGCCTAGGTAGCGGGAGAAGGAATGAGCAGTACTTC.

This clonotype occurred many times. The rearrangement links TRBV11-3 to TRBJ2-1; D gene unclear. The ends were cut back, 1 base at V and 10 bases at J, with 8 bases in the middle. The CDR3 is 12 residues long. The germline gives CDR1 SGHNT, CDR2 YENEEA. This CDR3 is CASSLVSEEQFF. The DNA of the CDR3 is TGTGCCAGCAGCTTAGTCTCCGAAGAGCAGTTCTTC. The full variable domain, rest sourced from reference TRBV11-3 and TRBJ2-1, is EAGVVQSPRYKIIEKKQPVAFWCNPISGHNTLYWYLQNLGQGPELLIRYENEEAVDDSQLPKDRFSAERLKGVDSTLKIQPAELGDSAVYLCASSLVSEEQFFGPGTRLTVL.

A note on this clonotype: A single base separates this from a much larger clone, so it may be a read error. V and J are TRBV6-1 and TRBJ1-6, with TRBD1 matching 8 bases. Germline CDR1 is MNHNS and CDR2 is SASEGT. The CDR3 is 14 residues long. Written as DNA, the CDR3 is TGTGCCAGCAGTACGGACAGGGATAATCCACCCCTCCACTTT. This sequence encodes CASSTDRDNPPLHF.

This clonotype was seen repeatedly, ten times or more. The chain links TRBV3-1 to TRBJ2-2, with 9 bases identical to TRBD2. J gave up 5 bases and V 3 bases, and 4 bases lay outside the gene matches. This CDR3 is 15 amino acids long. The germline V gene has CDR1 LGHDT and CDR2 YNNKEL (reference sequence). Here the CDR3 reads CASSHLAGSTGELFF. CDR3 bases: TGTGCCAGCAGCCATCTAGCGGGATCGACCGGGGAGCTGTTTTTT.

In this sample, this clonotype turned up a few times. The rearrangement uses TRBV24-1 and TRBJ2-7; perhaps TRBD2 as D (5 bases). Per the germline V gene, CDR1 is KGHDR and CDR2 is SFDVKD. V dropped 5 bases and J dropped 2 bases, with 21 bases sitting between them. The CDR3 has 17 residues. The DNA of the CDR3 is TGTGCCACCAGTGGTCCTGGCCTCAGCGGAAGTACCTACGAGCAGTACTTC. Translation: CATSGPGLSGSTYEQYF.

This clonotype has at least ten counts. This chain connects TRBV11-2 to TRBJ2-2; 10 bases line up with TRBD2. Germline CDR1 reads SGHAT; CDR2 reads FQNNGV. This CDR3 has 18 residues. The junction had 6 bases not matched to a gene; V was cut back by 2 bases and J by 0 bases. The CDR3 bases are TGTGCCAGCAGCTTATTAGGACTAGCGGCAACGAACACCGGGGAGCTGTTTTTT. Its translation is CASSLLGLAATNTGELFF.

This clonotype was recorded at least ten times. This chain uses TRBV13 with TRBJ2-1, with 12 positions matching TRBD2. Trimming cost V 5 bases and J 7 bases; bases outside gene matches: 18. The CDR3 has 19 residues. CDR1 and CDR2 (germline): PRHDT, FYEKMQ (reference sequence). The chain's CDR3 is CASSRIGLAGTSRGNEQFF. The CDR3 DNA follows: TGTGCCAGCAGCCGCATCGGACTAGCGGGGACTTCAAGGGGGAATGAGCAGTTCTTC.

The V and J genes are TRBV7-9 and TRBJ2-5; 11 bases map to TRBD2. With 4 bases clipped from V and 4 bases from J, the junction kept 14 bases outside the gene matches. The V gene's germline CDR1 is SEHNR and CDR2 FQNEAQ (reference sequence). This CDR3 has 18 residues. The CDR3 reads CASSSIPIAGGPSETQYF. The CDR3 DNA reads TGTGCCAGCAGCTCAATCCCAATAGCGGGAGGGCCCTCAGAGACCCAGTACTTC.

Points on this clonotype: The junction departs from germline at one end; a sequencing error may be responsible. The rearrangement uses TRBV3-1 and TRBJ1-2; tentative D call: TRBD1 (5 bases). CDR3 length equals 14 residues. Germline V gives CDR1 LGHDT, CDR2 YNNKEL (reference sequence). In DNA form, the CDR3 reads TGTGTCAGCAGCCAGAAAGGGGCGTGTTGCGACTACACCTTC. Residues: CVSSQKGACCDYTF. The variable domain in full, with the rest retrieved from reference TRBV3-1 and TRBJ1-2, is DTAVSQTPKYLVTQMGNDKSIKCEQNLGHDTMYWYKQDSKKFLKIMFSYNNKELIINETVPNRFSPKSPDKAHLNLHINSLELGDSAVYFCVSSQKGACCDYTFGSGTRLTVV.

This clonotype was counted many times. The chain is built from TRBV7-3 and TRBJ2-3, with TRBD2 matching over 8 bases. V dropped 5 bases and J dropped 0; count of bases not matched to a gene: 4. The CDR3 is 15 amino acids. The germline V gene encodes CDR1 SGHTA and CDR2 FQGTGA. The DNA of the CDR3 is TGTGCCAGCAGCAATAGCGGGGCCAGCACAGATACGCAGTATTTT. It translates to CASSNSGASTDTQYF.

This clonotype was observed many times. The V call is TRBV5-5, the J call TRBJ2-2; D is possibly TRBD2 (5 bases). The V gene's germline CDR1 is SGHKS and CDR2 YYEKEE (reference sequence). The CDR3 is made up of 15 amino acids. Trimming shortened V by 4 bases and J by 7 bases, and 17 bases separated the two germline ends. The CDR3 loop is CASSPTITGVGELFF. As DNA, the CDR3 is TGTGCCAGCAGCCCAACTATCACCGGGGTCGGGGAGCTGTTTTTT.

This clonotype was detected many times. This chain joins TRBV27 and TRBJ1-2; 9 bases fit TRBD1. The V segment lost 4 bases and the J segment 5 bases; nucleotides outside the gene matches: 11. This CDR3 region has 16 residues. From germline, CDR1 is MNHEY and CDR2 SMNVEV (reference sequence). The DNA for the CDR3 is TGTGCCAGCAGTTCCGTGACAGGGGGGGGGGAATATGGCTACACCTTC. Amino acid sequence: CASSSVTGGGEYGYTF.

The rearrangement links TRBV7-2 to TRBJ2-7; TRBD1 is a possible D gene (5 bases). Germline CDR1 SGHTA, CDR2 FQGNSA. There are 16 residues in the CDR3. V lost 1 base, J lost 0 bases, and 13 bases lay in between. As DNA, the CDR3 is TGTGCCAGCAGCTTAGGGGCAGGGCCCGTCTCCTACGAGCAGTACGTC. Its protein product is CASSLGAGPVSYEQYV.

This clonotype was seen many times. This rearrangement joins TRBV20-1 to TRBJ1-5; 8 bases match TRBD1. This CDR3 spans 18 amino acids. V shed 3 bases, J shed 3 bases, and the junction held 16 bases outside the gene matches. From germline, CDR1 is DFQATT and CDR2 SNEGSKA (reference sequence). The CDR3 loop reads CSASFPLRAGGSNQPQHF. The CDR3 DNA reads TGCAGTGCTAGTTTTCCCCTAAGGGCAGGGGGCTCCAATCAGCCCCAGCATTTT.

This clonotype has more than one count but fewer than ten. The chain couples TRBV12-3 or TRBV12-4 to TRBJ1-2; 9 bases align to TRBD1. Losses at the gene ends were 5 bases for V and 4 bases for J; bases not matched to a gene: 5. CDR3 length: 14 residues. CDR3: CASSKQGAGYGYTF. The CDR3 nucleotides read TGTGCCAGCAGTAAACAGGGGGCGGGCTATGGCTACACCTTC.

This clonotype showed up many times. J is TRBJ2-7 and V is TRBV10-3; 7 positions agree with TRBD1. J was trimmed by 1 base and V by 3 bases; bases with no gene match: 3. Germline assignment: CDR1 ENHRY and CDR2 SYGVKD. The CDR3 contains 14 residues. The chain's CDR3 is CAISDDRVSYEQYF. The CDR3 coding sequence is TGTGCCATCAGTGATGACAGGGTTTCCTACGAGCAGTACTTC.